The 14 T cell receptor beta chains listed next were all sequenced from one sample in a study of blood T cell repertoires in COVID-19. TCRdb keeps only in-frame clones here, not all; method: immunoSEQ multiplex PCR. The sample consists of 130,000 to 150,000 clones, 75% to 85% of them appearing once. The sample was peripheral blood. These TCRs come from a man aged 60 to 75 with active or convalescent COVID-19.

The table lists this clone with many counts. The gene calls are TRBV19 and TRBJ2-7; a possible D gene is TRBD2 (6 bases). The length of the CDR3 is 12 residues. The V end lost 5 bases, the J end lost 5 bases, and 10 bases lay between the germline ends. Germline lookup yields CDR1 LNHDA and CDR2 SQIVND (reference sequence). CDR3 DNA: TGTGCCAGTAGTGGGGGGAACCACGAGCAGTACTTC. Amino acid sequence: CASSGGNHEQYF.

This rearrangement joins TRBV9 to TRBJ1-2; the D gene is possibly TRBD1 (5 bases). Germline CDR1 reads SGDLS; CDR2 reads YYNGEE. This CDR3 is 15 amino acids long. V was clipped by 3 bases and J by 7 bases, with 19 bases between them. CDR3 sequence: CASSAPSTGGGGYTF. The DNA for the CDR3 is TGTGCCAGCAGCGCACCATCGACGGGGGGTGGTGGCTACACCTTC.

This clone is a singleton in its sample. This CDR3 reads CASRGQGAGSPLHF. The CDR3 coding sequence is TGTGCCAGCAGAGGGCAGGGGGCTGGTTCACCCCTCCACTTT. This chain joins TRBV28 and TRBJ1-6; 8 nucleotides line up with TRBD1. V was pared by 6 bases and J by 9 bases, with 7 bases of the junction left unmatched. This CDR3 is 14 amino acids long. The germline gives CDR1 MDHEN, CDR2 SYDVKM. The complete variable domain, with remaining parts taken from reference TRBV28 and TRBJ1-6, reads DVKVTQSSRYLVKRTGEKVFLECVQDMDHENMFWYRQDPGLGLRLIYFSYDVKMKEKGDIPEGYSVSREKKERFSLILESASTNQTSMYLCASRGQGAGSPLHFGNGTRLTVT.

This clone was counted at least ten times. The chain carries TRBV6-2 or TRBV6-3 and TRBJ2-5, with 7 bases matching TRBD2. The CDR3 totals 16 residues. The ends lost 6 bases at V and 5 bases at J; junction bases unmatched: 15. CDR1 MNHEY and CDR2 SVGEGT come from the germline V gene. The CDR3 spells CASSPALGRGEETQYF. The CDR3 DNA follows: TGTGCCAGCAGCCCTGCCTTGGGGAGGGGCGAGGAGACCCAGTACTTC.

This sequence joins TRBV20-1 and TRBJ1-1; D not certain. The CDR3 contains 11 residues. Germline assignment: CDR1 DFQATT and CDR2 SNEGSKA (reference sequence). CDR3 sequence: CSLRFNTEAFF. CDR3 bases: TGCTCTCTACGGTTCAACACTGAAGCTTTCTTT.

V is TRBV3-1 (or the pseudogene TRBV3-2) and J is TRBJ1-3; D gene unclear. The V gene's germline CDR1 is LGHDT and CDR2 YNNKEL (reference sequence). The CDR3 runs to 15 residues. Trimming pared 0 bases from V and 3 bases from J, leaving 9 bases between. The CDR3 spells CASSQEVAVGNTIYF. The DNA for the CDR3 is TGTGCCAGCAGCCAAGAAGTAGCCGTTGGAAACACCATATATTTT.

The rearrangement links TRBV9 to TRBJ1-1, with D maybe TRBD1 (5 bases). The CDR3 is 14 amino acids. V gave up 2 bases and J gave up 5 bases, with 13 bases separating them. Looked up from germline, CDR1 is SGDLS and CDR2 is YYNGEE. The CDR3 loop reads CASSVLGGKTEAFF. The DNA of the CDR3 is TGTGCCAGCAGCGTCCTCGGGGGAAAAACTGAAGCTTTCTTT.

This clone appeared a few times. This chain links TRBV5-4 with TRBJ2-1; D not resolved. With 0 bases removed from V and 6 bases from J, the gap between germline ends came to 4 bases. The CDR3 is 12 amino acids. Germline CDR1 and CDR2: SGHNT and YYREEE (reference sequence). This CDR3 is CASSLDFNEQFF. CDR3 DNA: TGTGCCAGCAGCTTGGACTTCAATGAGCAGTTCTTC.

This rearrangement joins TRBV28 to TRBJ1-2; D possibly corresponds to TRBD1 (6 bases). Germline CDR1 and CDR2: MDHEN and SYDVKM. The CDR3 runs 14 residues. Trimming took off 6 bases at V and 8 bases at J, with 19 bases between the two ends. Here the CDR3 reads CASRRSGGLGGYTF. The CDR3 DNA reads as TGTGCCAGCAGGAGGTCCGGGGGGCTGGGAGGCTACACCTTC.

The CDR3 is CASRQSTGGFDQPQHF. The CDR3 DNA is TGTGCCAGCAGGCAATCGACAGGGGGCTTTGATCAGCCCCAGCATTTT. The J gene is TRBJ1-5, the V gene TRBV28; TRBD1 aligns across 10 bases. Germline CDR1 MDHEN, CDR2 SYDVKM. The CDR3 extends over 16 amino acids. J was trimmed by 5 bases and V by 6 bases; bases with no gene match: 10.

At least ten counts were recorded for this clone. The rearrangement joins TRBV6-2 or TRBV6-3 to TRBJ2-7; TRBD1 aligns across 7 bases. This CDR3 contains 15 residues. The V and J ends lost 5 bases and 2 bases, in that order; junction bases with no gene match: 9. Germline V gene sequence: CDR1 MNHEY, CDR2 SVGEGT. The CDR3 loop is CASSDTGVFAYEQYF. In DNA form, the CDR3 reads TGTGCCAGCAGTGACACAGGGGTATTTGCCTACGAGCAGTACTTC.

V gene TRBV3-1 (or the pseudogene TRBV3-2) combines with J gene TRBJ2-5; unclear D gene. Germline V gene sequence: CDR1 LGHDT, CDR2 YNNKEL (reference sequence). The length of the CDR3 is 13 residues. With 4 bases removed from V and 9 bases from J, the gap between germline ends came to 15 bases. Here the CDR3 DNA reads TGTGCCAGCAGCCCATCTTTACGTGGAGCCCAGTACTTC. As protein: CASSPSLRGAQYF.

The chain carries TRBV28 and TRBJ2-7; D remains ambiguous. CDR1 is MDHEN and CDR2 is SYDVKM in the germline V gene. The CDR3 loop spans 12 amino acids. Trimming shortened V by 1 base and J by 7 bases, and 8 bases separated the two germline ends. CDR3 protein: CASSLSRWEQYF. The DNA for the CDR3 is TGTGCCAGCAGTTTATCGCGCTGGGAGCAGTACTTC.

This clone was counted only a few times. The V and J genes are TRBV5-1 and TRBJ2-7; 15 nucleotides match TRBD2. This CDR3 contains 15 residues. CDR1 and CDR2 (germline): SGHRS, YFSETQ. With V trimmed by 4 bases and J by 6 bases, 5 bases remained unmatched. The CDR3 DNA is TGCGCCAGCAGCCTGAGGACTAGCGGGAGGGCCGAGCAGTACTTC. Protein: CASSLRTSGRAEQYF.